This is a list of T cell receptor beta chains from one sample in a study of blood T cell repertoires in COVID-19. Assay used: immunoSEQ multiplex PCR; TCRdb lists only in-frame clones, some missing. This table has 450,000 or so clones, roughly 90% appearing once. The sequenced sample consisted of peripheral blood. The receptors were sampled from a man younger than 35 with COVID-19, enrolled during active disease. The CDR3 runs from the conserved cysteine through the conserved F or W. A D gene is named only where the DNA matches it firmly.

v_call	d_call	j_call	cdr3_aa	cdr3_nt
TRBV7-9	TRBD1	TRBJ2-1	CASSVNRGRRDEQFF	TGTGCCAGCAGCGTTAACAGGGGGCGCAGAGATGAGCAGTTCTTC
TRBV19	NA	TRBJ2-5	CASSISQGRETQYF	TGTGCCAGTAGTATATCACAGGGTAGGGAGACCCAGTACTTC
TRBV18	NA	TRBJ1-1	CASSPIGADTEAFF	TGTGCCAGCTCACCAATAGGGGCTGACACTGAAGCTTTCTTT
TRBV5-1	NA	TRBJ2-2	CASSLNTRGTGELFF	TGCGCCAGCAGCTTGAACACCCGTGGCACCGGGGAGCTGTTTTTT
TRBV15	NA	TRBJ1-3	CATSPGRGNTIYF	TGTGCCACCAGCCCAGGGCGGGGAAACACCATATATTTT
TRBV9	TRBD2	TRBJ2-1	CASSVEGSGGPSSYNEQFF	TGTGCCAGCAGCGTAGAAGGTAGCGGGGGGCCGAGCTCCTACAATGAGCAGTTCTTC
TRBV2	NA	TRBJ1-6	CASSEGAAYNSPLHF	TGTGCCAGCAGTGAAGGGGCAGCTTATAATTCACCCCTCCACTTT
TRBV2	NA	TRBJ1-6	CASGSYNSPLHF	TGTGCCAGCGGGAGTTATAATTCACCCCTCCACTTT
TRBV7-6	NA	TRBJ2-3	CASSLRDTDTQYF	TGTGCCAGCAGCCTCCGCGACACAGATACGCAGTATTTT
TRBV5-1	TRBD2	TRBJ2-5	CASSSFPAGGGETQYF	TGCGCCAGCAGCTCCTTCCCCGCGGGAGGTGGAGAGACCCAGTACTTC
TRBV18	TRBD2	TRBJ2-5	CASSPQRASGRVQETQYF	TGTGCCAGCTCACCCCAAAGGGCTAGCGGGAGAGTTCAAGAGACCCAGTACTTC
TRBV7-3	TRBD2	TRBJ2-1	CASSLIAGGPYEQFF	TGTGCCAGCAGCTTAATAGCGGGAGGGCCTTATGAGCAGTTCTTC
TRBV2	TRBD1	TRBJ2-7	CASSETGTGWDEQYF	TGTGCCAGCAGTGAAACCGGGACAGGGTGGGACGAGCAGTACTTC
TRBV20-1	TRBD1	TRBJ2-7	CSASWTGTAYEQYF	TGCAGTGCTAGTTGGACAGGGACCGCATACGAGCAGTACTTC
TRBV20-1	TRBD2	TRBJ2-3	CSASFGLDGTDTQYF	TGCAGTGCTAGTTTTGGACTAGATGGCACAGATACGCAGTATTTT
TRBV7-9	TRBD1	TRBJ1-1	CASSLVQQGGSFF	TGTGCCAGCAGCTTAGTTCAACAGGGGGGATCCTTCTTT
TRBV21-1	NA	TRBJ2-1	CASSKLGGEQFF	TGTGCCAGCAGCAAACTAGGCGGTGAGCAGTTCTTC
TRBV7-8	TRBD2	TRBJ2-5	CASSPIAGGIETQYF	TGTGCCAGCAGCCCGATAGCGGGAGGAATCGAGACCCAGTACTTC
TRBV3-1/TRBV3-2	NA	TRBJ2-1	CASSQQYGQYNEQFF	TGTGCCAGCAGCCAACAATACGGACAGTACAATGAGCAGTTCTTC
TRBV5-4	TRBD2	TRBJ2-3	CASSLVRGGRTDTQYF	TGTGCCAGCAGCTTGGTACGGGGGGGCCGGACAGATACGCAGTATTTT